This is a list of T cell receptor beta chains from one sample in a study of blood T cell repertoires in COVID-19. Sequencing was performed with immunoSEQ multiplex PCR; in TCRdb, only in-frame clones are kept and a portion is missing. The sample contains 400,000 to 500,000 clones, around nine tenths of which appear only once. Sequenced input: PBMCs or T cells enriched from blood (not recorded which). These receptors originate from a woman under 30 who had been exposed to COVID-19. The CDR3 runs from the conserved cysteine through the conserved F or W. The D gene is left open where the match is weak. Clone size is stated in some rows and not others, as once, few, many or a class when expanded.

cdr3_aa cdr3_nt d_call v_call clone_size j_call
CASSVPAAGATDTQYF TGTGCCAGCAGCGTTCCCGCGGCGGGGGCCACAGATACGCAGTATTTT NA TRBV9 NA TRBJ2-3
CASSIRGGEQFF TGTGCCAGCAGTATCCGGGGTGGTGAGCAGTTCTTC NA TRBV27 NA TRBJ2-1
CATSEPTGQASSYNSPLHF TGTGCCACCAGTGAACCGACGGGACAGGCTAGCTCCTATAATTCACCCCTCCACTTT TRBD1 TRBV24-1 NA TRBJ1-6
CASSLGAGLEQYF TGCGCCAGCAGCTTGGGAGCGGGGCTCGAGCAGTACTTC TRBD2 TRBV5-1 NA TRBJ2-7
CASSQDRGGSEAFF TGCGCCAGCAGCCAAGACAGGGGAGGGTCTGAAGCTTTCTTT NA TRBV4-1 NA TRBJ1-1
CASSWGTGHGSYEQYF TGTGCCAGCAGCTGGGGGACAGGGCATGGGAGCTACGAGCAGTACTTC TRBD1 TRBV7-9 NA TRBJ2-7
CASSYFAGSGQPQHF TGTGCCAGCAGTTACTTTGCGGGGTCGGGACAGCCCCAGCATTTT NA TRBV6-2/TRBV6-3 NA TRBJ1-5
CSVGVAGDTDTQYF TGCAGCGTTGGGGTCGCGGGGGACACAGATACGCAGTATTTT TRBD2 TRBV29-1 NA TRBJ2-3
CASTRPLAGSYEQYF TGTGCCAGCACCCGCCCACTAGCGGGAAGCTACGAGCAGTACTTC TRBD2 TRBV28 once TRBJ2-7
CASSQPYSPDKNYGYTF TGCGCCAGCAGCCAACCCTACTCGCCCGACAAGAACTATGGCTACACCTTC NA TRBV4-1 NA TRBJ1-2
CASRYRGEGTEAFF TGTGCCAGCAGGTACAGGGGAGAGGGGACTGAAGCTTTCTTT NA TRBV21-1 NA TRBJ1-1
CAWSVGTGSYEQYF TGTGCCTGGAGTGTAGGAACGGGCTCCTACGAGCAGTACTTC NA TRBV30 NA TRBJ2-7
CASSRRVTYEQYF TGTGCCAGCAGCCGCAGGGTGACCTACGAGCAGTACTTC NA TRBV3-1/TRBV3-2 NA TRBJ2-7
CASSPRTGELYGYTF TGTGCCAGCAGCCCCAGGACAGGGGAACTCTATGGCTACACCTTC TRBD1 TRBV7-8 NA TRBJ1-2
CASSTGLAGFTDTQYF TGTGCCAGCAGCACCGGACTAGCGGGCTTCACAGATACGCAGTATTTT TRBD2 TRBV13 NA TRBJ2-3
CASSSLAGFGADTQYF TGTGCCAGCAGCTCATTAGCGGGATTCGGAGCAGATACGCAGTATTTT TRBD2 TRBV5-5 once TRBJ2-3
CASIGVAGTGEQYF TGTGCCAGTATTGGTGTAGCGGGGACGGGAGAGCAGTACTTC TRBD2 TRBV19 NA TRBJ2-7
CASSEAPGGETQYF TGTGCCAGCAGTGAAGCGCCAGGGGGAGAGACCCAGTACTTC TRBD1 TRBV6-1 NA TRBJ2-5
CASSLGQGGNNYGYTF TGCGCCAGCAGCCTCGGACAGGGTGGAAATAACTATGGCTACACCTTC TRBD1 TRBV4-1 NA TRBJ1-2
CASSQVVATFSYEQYF TGTGCCAGCAGCCAAGTTGTGGCGACATTCTCCTACGAGCAGTACTTC NA TRBV4-2 few TRBJ2-7
CASSSGEGDFNQPQHF TGTGCCAGCAGCTCAGGAGAGGGTGACTTCAATCAGCCCCAGCATTTT NA TRBV7-6 NA TRBJ1-5
CASSDSRAGHSGNTIYF TGTGCCAGCAGCGACTCGAGGGCGGGCCACTCTGGAAACACCATATATTTT NA TRBV7-6 NA TRBJ1-3
CASSFDRDEKLFF TGTGCCAGCAGTTTCGACAGAGATGAAAAACTGTTTTTT NA TRBV6-5 few TRBJ1-4